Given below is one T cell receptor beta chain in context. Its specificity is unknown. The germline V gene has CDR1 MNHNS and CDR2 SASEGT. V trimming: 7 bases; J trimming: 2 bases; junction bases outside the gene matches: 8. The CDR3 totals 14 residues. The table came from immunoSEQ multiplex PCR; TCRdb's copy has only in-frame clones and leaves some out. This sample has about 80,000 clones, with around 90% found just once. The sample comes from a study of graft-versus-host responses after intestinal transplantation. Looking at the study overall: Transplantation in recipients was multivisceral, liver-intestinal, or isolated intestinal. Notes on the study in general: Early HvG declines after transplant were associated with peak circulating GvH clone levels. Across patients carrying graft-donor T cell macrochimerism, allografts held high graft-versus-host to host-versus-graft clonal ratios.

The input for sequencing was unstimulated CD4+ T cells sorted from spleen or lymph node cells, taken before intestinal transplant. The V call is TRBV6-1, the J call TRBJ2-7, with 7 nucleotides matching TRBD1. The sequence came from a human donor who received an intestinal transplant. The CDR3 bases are TGTGCCAGCATCCCCGGGACAGTCACCTACGAGCAGTACTTC. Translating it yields CASIPGTVTYEQYF.